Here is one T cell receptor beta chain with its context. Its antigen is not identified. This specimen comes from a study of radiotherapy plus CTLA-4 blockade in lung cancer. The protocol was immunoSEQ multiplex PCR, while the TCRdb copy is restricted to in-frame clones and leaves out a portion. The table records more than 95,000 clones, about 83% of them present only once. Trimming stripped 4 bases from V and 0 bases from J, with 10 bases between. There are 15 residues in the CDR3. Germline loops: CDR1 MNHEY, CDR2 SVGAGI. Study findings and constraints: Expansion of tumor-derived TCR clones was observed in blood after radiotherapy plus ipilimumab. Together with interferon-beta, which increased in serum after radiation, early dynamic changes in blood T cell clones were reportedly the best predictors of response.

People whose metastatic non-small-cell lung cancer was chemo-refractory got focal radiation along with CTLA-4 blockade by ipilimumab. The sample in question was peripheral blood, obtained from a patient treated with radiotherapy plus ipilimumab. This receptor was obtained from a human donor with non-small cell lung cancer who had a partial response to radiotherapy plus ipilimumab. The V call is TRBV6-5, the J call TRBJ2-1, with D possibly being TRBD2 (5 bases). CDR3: CASSSGVSSYNEQFF. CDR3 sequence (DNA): TGTGCCAGCAGTTCCGGGGTGAGCTCCTACAATGAGCAGTTCTTC.